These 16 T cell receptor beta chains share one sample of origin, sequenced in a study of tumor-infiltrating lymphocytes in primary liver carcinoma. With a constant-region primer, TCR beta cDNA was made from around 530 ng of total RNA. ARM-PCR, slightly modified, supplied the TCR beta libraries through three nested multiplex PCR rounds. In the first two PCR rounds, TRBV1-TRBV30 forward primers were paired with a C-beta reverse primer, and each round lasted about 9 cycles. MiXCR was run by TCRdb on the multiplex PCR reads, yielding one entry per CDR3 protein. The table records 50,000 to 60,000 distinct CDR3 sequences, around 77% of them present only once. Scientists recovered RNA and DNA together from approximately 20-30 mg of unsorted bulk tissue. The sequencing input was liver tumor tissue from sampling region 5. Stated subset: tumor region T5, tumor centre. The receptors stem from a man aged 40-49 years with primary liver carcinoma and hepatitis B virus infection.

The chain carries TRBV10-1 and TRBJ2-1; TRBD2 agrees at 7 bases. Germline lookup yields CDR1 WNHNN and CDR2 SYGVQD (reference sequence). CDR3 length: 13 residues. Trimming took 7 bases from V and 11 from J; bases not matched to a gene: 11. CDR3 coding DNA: TGCGCCAGCAACAGTGGGGAGGGTACCCAGCAGTTCTTC. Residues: CASNSGEGTQQFF.

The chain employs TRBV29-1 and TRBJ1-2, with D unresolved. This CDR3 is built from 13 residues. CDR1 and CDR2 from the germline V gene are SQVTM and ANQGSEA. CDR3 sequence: CNAELAWFYGYTF. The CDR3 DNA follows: TGCAACGCTGAATTAGCCTGGTTCTATGGCTACACCTTC.

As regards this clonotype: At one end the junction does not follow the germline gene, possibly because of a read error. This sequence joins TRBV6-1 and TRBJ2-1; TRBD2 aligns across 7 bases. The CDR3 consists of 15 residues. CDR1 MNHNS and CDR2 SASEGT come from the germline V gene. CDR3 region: CANALGGGAYNEQLF. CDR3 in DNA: TGTGCCAACGCCCTAGGCGGGGGAGCCTACAATGAGCAGCTCTTC.

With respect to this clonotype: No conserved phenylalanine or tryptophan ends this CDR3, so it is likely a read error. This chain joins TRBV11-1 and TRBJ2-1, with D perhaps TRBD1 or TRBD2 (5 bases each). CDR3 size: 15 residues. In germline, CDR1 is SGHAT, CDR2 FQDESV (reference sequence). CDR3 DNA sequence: TGTGTCAGCAGCTTCCGGGGACCGCTGGACAATGAGCAGTTCCTC. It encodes CVSSFRGPLDNEQFL.

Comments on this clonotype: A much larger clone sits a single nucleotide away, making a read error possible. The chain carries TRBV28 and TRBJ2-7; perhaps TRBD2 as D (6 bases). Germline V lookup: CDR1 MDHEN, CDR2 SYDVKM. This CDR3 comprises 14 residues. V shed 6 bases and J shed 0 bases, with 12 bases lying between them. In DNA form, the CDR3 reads TGTGCCAGCAGAAAGGGGAGGAGCTCCTACGAGCAGTACTTC. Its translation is CASRKGRSSYEQYF.

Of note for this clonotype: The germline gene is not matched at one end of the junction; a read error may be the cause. The CDR3 DNA follows: TGCAGCGTCGGCGGTGGCAGGGGGAGGAGTGAAGCTTCCTTT. Translation gives CSVGGGRGRSEASF. The genes are TRBV29-1 and TRBJ1-1, with 7 bases aligning to TRBD1. This CDR3 is 14 amino acids long. Per germline, CDR1 SQVTM and CDR2 ANQGSEA.

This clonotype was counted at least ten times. CDR3 coding DNA: TGTGCCAGCAGTTACGTTAGCGGATACGAGCAGTACTTC. Translation gives CASSYVSGYEQYF. This rearrangement joins TRBV6-2 or TRBV6-3 to TRBJ2-7, with D possibly being TRBD2 (6 bases). The germline CDR1 and CDR2 sequences are MNHEY and SVGEGT. Trimming removed 2 bases from V and 4 bases from J, with 9 bases in between. This CDR3 is 13 amino acids long.

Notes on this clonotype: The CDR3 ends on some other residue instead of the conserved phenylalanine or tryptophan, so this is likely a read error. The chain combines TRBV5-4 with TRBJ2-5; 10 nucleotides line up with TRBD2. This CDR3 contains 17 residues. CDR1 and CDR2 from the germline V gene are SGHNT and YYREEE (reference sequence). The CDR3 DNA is TGCGCCAGCAGTCCCACTAGCGGGAAAACTAAAGGGAGACCCCAGTACTCC. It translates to CASSPTSGKTKGRPQYS.

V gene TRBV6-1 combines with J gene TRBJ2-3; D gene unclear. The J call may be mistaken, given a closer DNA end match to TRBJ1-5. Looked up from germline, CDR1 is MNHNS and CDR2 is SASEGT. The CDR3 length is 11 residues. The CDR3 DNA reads TGTGCCAGCAGTGAAATAGATACGCAGCATTTT. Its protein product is CASSEIDTQHF.

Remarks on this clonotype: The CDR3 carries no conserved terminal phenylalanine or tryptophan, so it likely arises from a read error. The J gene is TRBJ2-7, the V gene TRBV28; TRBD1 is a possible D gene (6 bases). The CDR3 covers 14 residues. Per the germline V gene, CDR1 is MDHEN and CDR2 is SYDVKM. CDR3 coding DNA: TGCACCAGTAGCCCAACCGGACAGTCCTACGAGCAGTACATC. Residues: CTSSPTGQSYEQYI.

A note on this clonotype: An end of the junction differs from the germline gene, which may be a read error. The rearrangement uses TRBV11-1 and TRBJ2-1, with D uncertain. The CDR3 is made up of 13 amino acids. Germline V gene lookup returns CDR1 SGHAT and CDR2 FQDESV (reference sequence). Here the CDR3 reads CASSSGRANEQFF. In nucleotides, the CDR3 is TGTGCCAGCAGCTCAGGCCGGGCAAATGAGCAGTTCTTT.

The DNA for the CDR3 is TGCGGTGTTGAAGCCGGGACTAGCGGGATAACCGGGGAGCTGTTTTTT. Translating gives CGVEAGTSGITGELFF. The chain combines TRBV29-1 with TRBJ2-2, with 13 bases identical to TRBD2. This CDR3 has 16 amino acids. The germline gives CDR1 SQVTM, CDR2 ANQGSEA.

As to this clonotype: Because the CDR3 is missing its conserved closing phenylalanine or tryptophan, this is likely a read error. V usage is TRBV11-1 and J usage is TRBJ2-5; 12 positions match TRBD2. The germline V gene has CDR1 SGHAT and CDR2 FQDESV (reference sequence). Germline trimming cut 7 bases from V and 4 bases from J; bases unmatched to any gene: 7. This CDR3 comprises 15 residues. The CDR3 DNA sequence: TGTGCCAGCACCTTCACGGGACTAGCGGGAGAGACCCAGTACTCT. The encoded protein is CASTFTGLAGETQYS.

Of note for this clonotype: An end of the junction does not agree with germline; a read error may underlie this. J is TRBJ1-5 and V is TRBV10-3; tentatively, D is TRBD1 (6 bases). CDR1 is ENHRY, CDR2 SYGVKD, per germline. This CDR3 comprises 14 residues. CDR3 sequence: CAISNTGYSQPLHF. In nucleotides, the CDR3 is TGTGCCATCAGCAACACAGGGTATAGTCAGCCCCTGCATTTT.

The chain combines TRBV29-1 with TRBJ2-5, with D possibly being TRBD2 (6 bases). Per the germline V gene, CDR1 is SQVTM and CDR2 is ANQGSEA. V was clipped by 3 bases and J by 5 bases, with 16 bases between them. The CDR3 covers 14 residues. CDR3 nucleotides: TGCAGCGTTGAGGATAAGCCTAGCGAGGAGACCCAGTACTTC. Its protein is CSVEDKPSEETQYF.

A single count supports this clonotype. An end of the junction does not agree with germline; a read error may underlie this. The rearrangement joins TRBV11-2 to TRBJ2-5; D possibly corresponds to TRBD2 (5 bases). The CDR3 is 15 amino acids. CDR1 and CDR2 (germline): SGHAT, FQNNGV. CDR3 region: CASSLGASRQETQYF. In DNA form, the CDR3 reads TGTGCCAGCAGCTTAGGGGCTAGCAGGCAAGAGACTCAGTACTTC. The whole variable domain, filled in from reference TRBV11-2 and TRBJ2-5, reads EAGVAQSPRYKIIEKRQSVAFWCNPISGHATLYWYQQILGQGPKLLIQFQNNGVVDDSQLPKDRFSAERLKGVDSTLKIQPAKLEDSAVYLCASSLGASRQETQYFGPGTRLLVL.